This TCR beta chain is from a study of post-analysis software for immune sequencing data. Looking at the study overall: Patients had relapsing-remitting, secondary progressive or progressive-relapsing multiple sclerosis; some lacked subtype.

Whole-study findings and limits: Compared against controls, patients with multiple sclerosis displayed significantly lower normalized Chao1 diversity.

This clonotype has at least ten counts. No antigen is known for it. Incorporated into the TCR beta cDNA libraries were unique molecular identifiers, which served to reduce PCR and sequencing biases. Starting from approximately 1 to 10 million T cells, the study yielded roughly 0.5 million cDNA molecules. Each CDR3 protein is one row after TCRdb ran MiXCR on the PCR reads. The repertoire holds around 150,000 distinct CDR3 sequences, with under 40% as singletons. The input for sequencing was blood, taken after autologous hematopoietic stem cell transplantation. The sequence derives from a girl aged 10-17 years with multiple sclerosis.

CDR3 DNA sequence: TGTGCCAGCAGCTTACTAGCGGGAGACAATGAGCAGTTCTTC. As protein: CASSLLAGDNEQFF. This sequence joins TRBV7-3 and TRBJ2-1; 10 bases match TRBD2. This CDR3 has 14 amino acids. After removal of 2 bases from V and 5 bases from J, the junction contained 0 bases not matched to a gene. Germline CDR1 and CDR2: SGHTA and FQGTGA. Based on the CDR3 plus reference TRBV7-3 and TRBJ2-1, the full variable domain is GAGVSQTPSNKVTEKGKYVELRCDPISGHTALYWYRQSLGQGPEFLIYFQGTGAADDSGLPNDRFFAVRPEGSVSTLKIQRTERGDSAVYLCASSLLAGDNEQFFGPGTRLTVL.